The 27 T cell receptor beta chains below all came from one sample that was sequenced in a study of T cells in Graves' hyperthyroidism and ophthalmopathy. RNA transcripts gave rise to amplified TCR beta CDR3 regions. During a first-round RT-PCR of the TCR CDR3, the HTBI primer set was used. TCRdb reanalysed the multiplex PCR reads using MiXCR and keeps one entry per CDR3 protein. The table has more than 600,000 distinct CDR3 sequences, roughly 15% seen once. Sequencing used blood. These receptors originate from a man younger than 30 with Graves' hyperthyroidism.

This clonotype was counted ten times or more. This chain's CDR3 is CASSEEGPGNSHNTEAFF. The CDR3 DNA follows: TGTGCCAGCAGTGAAGAGGGGCCAGGCAATAGCCATAACACTGAAGCTTTCTTT. V is TRBV2 and J is TRBJ1-1; D is possibly TRBD1 (5 bases). The V gene lost 1 base and the J gene lost 2 bases, with 20 bases spanning the gap. The germline V gene has CDR1 SNHLY and CDR2 FYNNEI. The CDR3 has 18 residues. The full variable domain, completed using reference TRBV2 and TRBJ1-1, is EPEVTQTPSHQVTQMGQEVILRCVPISNHLYFYWYRQILGQKVEFLVSFYNNEISEKSEIFDDQFSVERPDGSNFTLKIRSTKLEDSAMYFCASSEEGPGNSHNTEAFFGQGTRLTVV.

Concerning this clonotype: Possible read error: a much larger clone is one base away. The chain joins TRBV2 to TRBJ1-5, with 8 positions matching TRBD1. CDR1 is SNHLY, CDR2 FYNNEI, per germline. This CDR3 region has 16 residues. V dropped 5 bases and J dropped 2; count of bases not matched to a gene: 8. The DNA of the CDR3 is TGTGCCAGCAGTCCGACAGGGGACGAGGGCAATCAGCCCCAGCATTTT. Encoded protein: CASSPTGDEGNQPQHF. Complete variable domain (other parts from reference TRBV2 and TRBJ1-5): EPEVTQTPSHQVTQMGQEVILRCVPISNHLYFYWYRQILGQKVEFLVSFYNNEISEKSEIFDDQFSVERPDGSNFTLKIRSTKLEDSAMYFCASSPTGDEGNQPQHFGDGTRLSIL.

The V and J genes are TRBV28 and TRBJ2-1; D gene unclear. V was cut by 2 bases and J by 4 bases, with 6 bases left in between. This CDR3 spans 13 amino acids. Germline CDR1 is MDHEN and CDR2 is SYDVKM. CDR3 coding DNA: TGTGCCAGCAGTTTACAGTTATACAATGAGCAGTTCTTC. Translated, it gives CASSLQLYNEQFF.

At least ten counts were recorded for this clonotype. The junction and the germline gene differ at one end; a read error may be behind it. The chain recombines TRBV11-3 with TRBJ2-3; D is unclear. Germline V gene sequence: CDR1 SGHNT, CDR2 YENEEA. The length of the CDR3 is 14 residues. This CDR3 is CASGFRQSTDTQYF. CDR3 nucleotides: TGTGCCAGCGGCTTCAGGCAGAGCACAGATACGCAGTATTTT.

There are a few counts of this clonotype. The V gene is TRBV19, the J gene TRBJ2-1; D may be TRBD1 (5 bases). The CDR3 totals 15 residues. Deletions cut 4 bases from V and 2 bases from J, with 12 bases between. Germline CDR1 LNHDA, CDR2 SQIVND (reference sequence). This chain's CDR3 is CASSTRQTAYNEQFF. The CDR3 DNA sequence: TGTGCCAGTAGTACCCGACAGACTGCCTACAATGAGCAGTTCTTC. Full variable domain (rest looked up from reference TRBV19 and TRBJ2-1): DGGITQSPKYLFRKEGQNVTLSCEQNLNHDAMYWYRQDPGQGLRLIYYSQIVNDFQKGDIAEGYSVSREKKESFPLTVTSAQKNPTAFYLCASSTRQTAYNEQFFGPGTRLTVL.

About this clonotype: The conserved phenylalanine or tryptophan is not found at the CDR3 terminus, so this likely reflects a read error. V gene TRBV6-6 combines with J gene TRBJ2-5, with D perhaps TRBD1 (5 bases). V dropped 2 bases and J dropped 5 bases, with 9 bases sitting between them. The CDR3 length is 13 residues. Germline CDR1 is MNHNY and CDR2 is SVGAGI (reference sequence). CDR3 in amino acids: CASSYGAGETQYS. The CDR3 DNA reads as TGTGCCAGCAGTTACGGGGCAGGGGAGACCCAGTACTCC.

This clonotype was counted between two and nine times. The CDR3 DNA reads TGCAGCGTTGGGTGGAGCGAAGAGACCCAGTACTTC. Protein: CSVGWSEETQYF. V gene TRBV29-1 combines with J gene TRBJ2-5; the D is unclear. The V gene lost 4 bases and the J gene lost 3 bases, with 9 bases spanning the gap. CDR1 SQVTM and CDR2 ANQGSEA come from the germline V gene. The CDR3 runs to 12 residues.

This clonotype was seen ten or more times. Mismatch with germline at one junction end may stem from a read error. CDR3 residues: CASSIGTGSYEQYF. The DNA of the CDR3 is TGTGCCAGCAGTATCGGGACAGGGTCCTACGAGCAGTACTTC. The chain employs TRBV19 and TRBJ2-7, with TRBD1 matching 9 bases. The CDR3 loop spans 14 amino acids. Germline lookup yields CDR1 LNHDA and CDR2 SQIVND (reference sequence).

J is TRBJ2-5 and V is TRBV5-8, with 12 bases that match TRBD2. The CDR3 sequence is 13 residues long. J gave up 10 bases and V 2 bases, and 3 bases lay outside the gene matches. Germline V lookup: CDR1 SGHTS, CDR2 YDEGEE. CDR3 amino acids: CASSLRTSGDQYF. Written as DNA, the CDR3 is TGTGCCAGCAGCTTACGGACTAGCGGGGACCAGTACTTC. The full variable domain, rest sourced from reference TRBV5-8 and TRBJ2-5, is EAGVTQSPTHLIKTRGQQATLRCSPISGHTSVYWYQQALGLGLQFLLWYDEGEERNRGNFPPRFSGRQFPNYSSELNVNALELEDSALYLCASSLRTSGDQYFGPGTRLLVL.

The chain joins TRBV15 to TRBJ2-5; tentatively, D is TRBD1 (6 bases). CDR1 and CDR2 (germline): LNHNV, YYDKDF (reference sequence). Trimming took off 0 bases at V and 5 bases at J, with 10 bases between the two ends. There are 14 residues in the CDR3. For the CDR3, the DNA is TGTGCCACCAGCAGAGACAGGGGTGGCGAGACCCAGTACTTC. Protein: CATSRDRGGETQYF.

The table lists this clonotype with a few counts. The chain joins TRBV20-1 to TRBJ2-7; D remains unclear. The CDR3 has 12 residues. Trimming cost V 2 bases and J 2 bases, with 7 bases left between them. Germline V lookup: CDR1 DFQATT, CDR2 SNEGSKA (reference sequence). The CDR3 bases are TGCAGTGCTAGAACCGATCCCTACGAGCAGTACTTC. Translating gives CSARTDPYEQYF.

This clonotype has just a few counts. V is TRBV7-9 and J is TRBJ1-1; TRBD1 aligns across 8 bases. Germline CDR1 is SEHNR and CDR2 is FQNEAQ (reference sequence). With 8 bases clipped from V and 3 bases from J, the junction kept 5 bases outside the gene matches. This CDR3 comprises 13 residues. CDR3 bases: TGTGCCAGCTGCGACAGGGGATACACTGAAGCTTTCTTT. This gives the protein CASCDRGYTEAFF.

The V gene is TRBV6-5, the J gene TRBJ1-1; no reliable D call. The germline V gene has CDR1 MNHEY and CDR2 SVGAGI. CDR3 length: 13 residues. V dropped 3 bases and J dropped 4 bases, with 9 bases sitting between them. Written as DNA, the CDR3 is TGTGCCAGCAGTTATGGACGGCTCACTGAAGCTTTCTTT. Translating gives CASSYGRLTEAFF.

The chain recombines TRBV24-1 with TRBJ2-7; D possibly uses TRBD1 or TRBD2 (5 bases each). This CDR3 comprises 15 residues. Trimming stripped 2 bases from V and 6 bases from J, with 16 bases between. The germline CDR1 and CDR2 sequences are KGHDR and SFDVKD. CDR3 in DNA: TGTGCCACCAGTGATTCGGGACGTCCCGTCGGCGAGCAGTACTTC. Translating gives CATSDSGRPVGEQYF.

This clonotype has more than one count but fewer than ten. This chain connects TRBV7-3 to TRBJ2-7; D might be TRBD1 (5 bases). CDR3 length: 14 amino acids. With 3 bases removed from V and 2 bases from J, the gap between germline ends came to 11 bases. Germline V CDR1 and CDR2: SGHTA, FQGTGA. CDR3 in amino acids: CASSLDLTAYEQYF. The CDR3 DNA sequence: TGTGCCAGCAGCTTGGATTTGACAGCCTACGAGCAGTACTTC.

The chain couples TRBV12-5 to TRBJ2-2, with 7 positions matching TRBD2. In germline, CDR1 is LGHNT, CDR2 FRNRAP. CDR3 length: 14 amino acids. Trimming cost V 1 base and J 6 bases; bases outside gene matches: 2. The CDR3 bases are TGTGCTAGTGGTTTGGGGGGGGGACCCGGGGAGCTGTTTTTT. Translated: CASGLGGGPGELFF.

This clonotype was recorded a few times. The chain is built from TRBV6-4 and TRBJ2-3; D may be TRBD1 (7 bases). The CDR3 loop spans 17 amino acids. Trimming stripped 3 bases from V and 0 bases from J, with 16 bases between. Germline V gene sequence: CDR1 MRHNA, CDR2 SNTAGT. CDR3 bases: TGTGCCAGCAGTGAATACGGGGGACAGTCTAGCACAGATACGCAGTATTTT. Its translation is CASSEYGGQSSTDTQYF.

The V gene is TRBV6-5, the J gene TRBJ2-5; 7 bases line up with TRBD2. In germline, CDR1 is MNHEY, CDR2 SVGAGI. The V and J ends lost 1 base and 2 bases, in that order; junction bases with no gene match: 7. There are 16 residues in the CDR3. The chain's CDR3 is CASSYWGEGPQETQYF. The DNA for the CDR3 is TGTGCCAGCAGTTACTGGGGGGAGGGCCCTCAAGAGACCCAGTACTTC.

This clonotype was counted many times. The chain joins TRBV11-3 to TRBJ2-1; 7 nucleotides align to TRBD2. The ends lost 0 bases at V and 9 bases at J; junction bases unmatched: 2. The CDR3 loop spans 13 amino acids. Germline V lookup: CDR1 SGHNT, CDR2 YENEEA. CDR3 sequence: CASSLEGGVEQFF. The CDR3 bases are TGTGCCAGCAGCTTAGAGGGAGGGGTTGAGCAGTTCTTC.

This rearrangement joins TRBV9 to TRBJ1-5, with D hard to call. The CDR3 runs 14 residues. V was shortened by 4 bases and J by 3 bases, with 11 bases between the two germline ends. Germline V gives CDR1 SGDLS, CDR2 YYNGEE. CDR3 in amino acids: CASSPFRDNQPQHF. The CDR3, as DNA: TGTGCCAGCAGCCCTTTTCGAGACAATCAGCCCCAGCATTTT.

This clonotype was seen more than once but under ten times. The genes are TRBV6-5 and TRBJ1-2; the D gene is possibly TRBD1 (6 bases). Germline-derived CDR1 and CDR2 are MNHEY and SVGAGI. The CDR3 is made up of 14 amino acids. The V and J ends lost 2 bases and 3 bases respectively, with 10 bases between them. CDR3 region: CASSYTGRDYGYTF. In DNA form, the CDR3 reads TGTGCCAGCAGTTACACAGGGAGAGACTATGGCTACACCTTC.

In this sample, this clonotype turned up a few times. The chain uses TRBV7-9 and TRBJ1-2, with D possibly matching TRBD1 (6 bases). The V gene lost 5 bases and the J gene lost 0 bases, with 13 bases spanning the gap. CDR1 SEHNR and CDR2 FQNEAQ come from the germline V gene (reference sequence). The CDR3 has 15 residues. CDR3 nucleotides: TGTGCCAGCAGCCCCTCTTGGACAGCTAACTATGGCTACACCTTC. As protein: CASSPSWTANYGYTF.

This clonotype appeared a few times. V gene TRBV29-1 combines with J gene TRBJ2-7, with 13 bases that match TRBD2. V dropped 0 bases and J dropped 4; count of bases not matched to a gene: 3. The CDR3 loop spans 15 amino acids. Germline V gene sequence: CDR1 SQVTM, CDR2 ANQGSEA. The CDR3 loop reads CSVEEGTSGIYEQYF. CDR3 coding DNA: TGCAGCGTTGAAGAAGGGACTAGCGGGATTTACGAGCAGTACTTC.

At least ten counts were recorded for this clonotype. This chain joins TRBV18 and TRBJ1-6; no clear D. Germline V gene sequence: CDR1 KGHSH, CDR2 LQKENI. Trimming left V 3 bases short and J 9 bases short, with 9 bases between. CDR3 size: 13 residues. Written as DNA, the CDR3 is TGTGCCAGCTCACCCAGTAATGGTTCACCCCTCCACTTT. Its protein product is CASSPSNGSPLHF.

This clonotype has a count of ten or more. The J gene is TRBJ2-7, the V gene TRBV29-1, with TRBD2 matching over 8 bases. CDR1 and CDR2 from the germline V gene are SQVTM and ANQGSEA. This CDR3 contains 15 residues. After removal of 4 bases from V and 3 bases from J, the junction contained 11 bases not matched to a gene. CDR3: CSVGLAGPVGYEQYF. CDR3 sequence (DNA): TGCAGCGTTGGGCTAGCGGGCCCGGTGGGCTACGAGCAGTACTTC.

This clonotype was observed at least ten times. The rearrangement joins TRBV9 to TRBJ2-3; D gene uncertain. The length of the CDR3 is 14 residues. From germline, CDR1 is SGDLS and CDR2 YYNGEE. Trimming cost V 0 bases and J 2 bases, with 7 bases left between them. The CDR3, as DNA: TGTGCCAGCAGCGTAGCTTTGTTCACAGATACGCAGTATTTT. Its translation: CASSVALFTDTQYF.

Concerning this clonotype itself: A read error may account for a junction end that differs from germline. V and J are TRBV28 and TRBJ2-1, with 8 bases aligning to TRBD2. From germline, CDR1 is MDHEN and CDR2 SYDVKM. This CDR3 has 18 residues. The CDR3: CASSFSGLGGGNYNGQFF. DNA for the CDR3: TGTGCCAGCAGTTTCTCGGGACTAGGAGGCGGGAACTACAATGGGCAGTTCTTC.